A selection of T cell receptor beta chains follows, all from one sample in a study of T cell responses to AZD1222 COVID-19 vaccine. Using immunoSEQ multiplex PCR, the repertoire was profiled, and TCRdb retains in-frame clones only, with some absent. The sample holds roughly 100,000 clones, 87% seen once. Specimen: peripheral blood, collected on day 0 of AZD1222 vaccination. These receptors all stem from an adult in good health. Each CDR3 is given with its conserved first and last residue. D genes are given only for firm matches. For some rows the clone size is stated as once, few or many, or as a class when expanded; others skip it.

- | TRBJ1-5 | TRBV19 | - | CASSIGGNQPQHF | TGTGCCAGTAGTATTGGTGGCAATCAGCCCCAGCATTTT
once | TRBJ2-7 | TRBV6-5 | TRBD2 | CASSYSRSGGTYEQYF | TGTGCCAGCAGTTACTCGAGGAGCGGGGGTACCTACGAGCAGTACTTC
- | TRBJ1-5 | TRBV6-6 | - | CASSLTPTNQPQHF | TGTGCCAGCAGTTTAACCCCAACGAATCAGCCCCAGCATTTT
- | TRBJ2-2 | TRBV28 | TRBD2 | CASSPHSGDTGELFF | TGTGCCAGCAGCCCCCATAGCGGGGACACCGGGGAGCTGTTTTTT
- | TRBJ2-1 | TRBV9 | TRBD2 | CASSAPGTSGSGEQFF | TGTGCCAGCAGCGCCCCGGGGACTAGCGGGAGTGGGGAGCAGTTCTTC
once | TRBJ2-1 | TRBV24-1 | TRBD1 | CATSRTGSNNEQFF | TGTGCCACCAGTCGGACAGGCTCCAATAATGAGCAGTTCTTC
- | TRBJ2-3 | TRBV21-1 | - | CASSKAHRQERADTQYF | TGTGCCAGCAGCAAAGCCCACAGACAGGAGCGGGCAGATACGCAGTATTTT
- | TRBJ1-4 | TRBV9 | - | CASSVEQGSKLFF | TGTGCCAGCAGCGTAGAGCAGGGCTCCAAACTGTTTTTT
- | TRBJ2-7 | TRBV7-8 | TRBD2 | CASSLGGRGAYEQYF | TGTGCCAGCAGCTTAGGCGGGCGGGGGGCCTACGAGCAGTACTTC
- | TRBJ2-1 | TRBV5-1 | - | CASSLPGRYNEQFF | TGTGCCAGCAGCTTGCCAGGGAGGTACAATGAGCAGTTCTTC
- | TRBJ1-2 | TRBV20-1 | - | CSAVGAYGYTF | TGCAGTGCGGTAGGGGCCTATGGCTACACCTTC
- | TRBJ2-3 | TRBV4-2 | - | CASSQGGKGGGRSSTDTQYF | TGTGCCAGCAGCCAAGGGGGGAAAGGGGGTGGTCGTAGCAGCACAGATACGCAGTATTTT
- | TRBJ1-1 | TRBV2 | - | CASSEDPRLTEAFF | TGTGCCAGCAGTGAAGACCCCAGACTCACTGAAGCTTTCTTT
- | TRBJ1-6 | TRBV7-2 | - | CASSPGFYNSPLHF | TGTGCCAGCAGCCCGGGATTCTATAATTCACCCCTCCACTTT
once | TRBJ1-5 | TRBV6-2/TRBV6-3 | - | CASSLRVNNQPQHF | TGTGCCAGCAGTCTCAGGGTGAACAATCAGCCCCAGCATTTT
many | TRBJ2-3 | TRBV3-1/TRBV3-2 | - | CASSQVSDTQYF | TGTGCCAGCAGCCAAGTCTCGGATACGCAGTATTTT